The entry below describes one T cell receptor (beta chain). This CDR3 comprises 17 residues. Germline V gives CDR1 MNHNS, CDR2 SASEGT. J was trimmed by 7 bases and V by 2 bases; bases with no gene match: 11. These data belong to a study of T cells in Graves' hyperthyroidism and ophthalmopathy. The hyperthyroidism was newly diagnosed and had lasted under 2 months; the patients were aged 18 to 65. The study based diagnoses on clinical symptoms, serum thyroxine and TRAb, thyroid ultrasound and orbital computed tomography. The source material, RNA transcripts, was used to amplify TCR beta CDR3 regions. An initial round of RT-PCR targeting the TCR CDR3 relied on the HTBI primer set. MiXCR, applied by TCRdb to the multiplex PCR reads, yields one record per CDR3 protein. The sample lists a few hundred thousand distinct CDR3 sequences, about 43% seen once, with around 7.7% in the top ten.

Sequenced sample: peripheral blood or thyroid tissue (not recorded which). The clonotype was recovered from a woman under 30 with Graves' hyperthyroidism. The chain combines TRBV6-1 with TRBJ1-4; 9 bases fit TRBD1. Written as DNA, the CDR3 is TGTGCCAGCAGTGAACGGCTACAGGGGGCAGGGGGTGAAAAACTGTTTTTT. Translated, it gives CASSERLQGAGGEKLFF.